Shown below are 30 T cell receptor beta chains from a single sample sequenced in a study of Ad26.COV2.S vaccination and SARS-CoV-2 variants. Treatment indicated: roughly 18 received Ad26.COV2.S at low or high dose, single or two shots; about 5 received placebo; per-sample allocation not given. The samples were gathered on day 63 after the first injection of vaccine or placebo. Repertoires were generated with immunoSEQ multiplex PCR, while TCRdb's copy carries only in-frame clones and drops some. The sample has approximately 460,000 clones, 80% to 90% seen once. The sample consisted of peripheral blood, taken in a trial of Ad26.COV2.S vaccine versus placebo. The receptors derive from a person between 18 and 65 years old who received the Ad26.COV2.S COVID-19 vaccine or a placebo.

V is TRBV6-5 and J is TRBJ1-1; 9 nucleotides line up with TRBD1. Germline CDR1 is MNHEY and CDR2 is SVGAGI. The length of the CDR3 is 14 residues. Germline trimming cut 5 bases from V and 4 bases from J; bases unmatched to any gene: 5. CDR3 loop: CASSLHRGLTEAFF. The CDR3 DNA reads TGTGCCAGCAGTCTACACAGGGGGCTCACTGAAGCTTTCTTT.

The chain uses TRBV7-8 and TRBJ1-1; D remains ambiguous. The germline V gene has CDR1 SGHVS and CDR2 FQNEAQ. This CDR3 spans 11 amino acids. V was pared by 2 bases and J by 10 bases, with 8 bases between. The CDR3 loop is CASSLTGGAFF. The CDR3 region has the DNA TGTGCCAGCAGCTTAACCGGAGGAGCTTTCTTT.

The rearrangement links TRBV10-2 to TRBJ1-4, with 9 bases aligning to TRBD1. CDR1 and CDR2 (germline): WSHSY, SAAADI. The CDR3 spans 14 residues. V was pared by 6 bases and J by 7 bases, with 6 bases of the junction left unmatched. For the CDR3, the DNA is TGCGCCAGCAGATGGGGACAGGGTCTTGAAAAACTGTTTTTT. Residues: CASRWGQGLEKLFF.

The V call is TRBV3-1 (or the pseudogene TRBV3-2), the J call TRBJ2-4; the D is unclear. The CDR3 is 14 residues long. Germline V CDR1 and CDR2: LGHDT, YNNKEL (reference sequence). With 1 base removed from V and 8 bases from J, the gap between germline ends came to 12 bases. CDR3: CASSQVFSSDIQYF. The CDR3 DNA is TGTGCCAGCAGCCAAGTATTCAGTAGTGACATTCAGTACTTC.

This sequence joins TRBV2 and TRBJ2-3, with D maybe TRBD2 (5 bases). The length of the CDR3 is 15 residues. Germline CDR1 and CDR2: SNHLY and FYNNEI. Deletions cut 5 bases from V and 2 bases from J, with 14 bases between. In DNA, the CDR3 is TGTGCCAGCAGTTCACCGGGATTTTTCACAGATACGCAGTATTTT. It translates to CASSSPGFFTDTQYF. The full variable domain, rest sourced from reference TRBV2 and TRBJ2-3, is EPEVTQTPSHQVTQMGQEVILRCVPISNHLYFYWYRQILGQKVEFLVSFYNNEISEKSEIFDDQFSVERPDGSNFTLKIRSTKLEDSAMYFCASSSPGFFTDTQYFGPGTRLTVL.

The chain is built from TRBV28 and TRBJ2-7, with D perhaps matching TRBD1 or TRBD2 (5 bases each). CDR3 length: 17 residues. The germline V and J ends were trimmed by 6 bases and 5 bases, with 26 bases remaining between them. Looked up from germline, CDR1 is MDHEN and CDR2 is SYDVKM. CDR3 loop: CASSRRTWGRESHEQYF. The CDR3 coding sequence is TGTGCCAGCAGCCGGAGGACCTGGGGCAGGGAATCTCACGAGCAGTACTTC. Full variable domain (outside the CDR3, taken from reference TRBV28 and TRBJ2-7): DVKVTQSSRYLVKRTGEKVFLECVQDMDHENMFWYRQDPGLGLRLIYFSYDVKMKEKGDIPEGYSVSREKKERFSLILESASTNQTSMYLCASSRRTWGRESHEQYFGPGTRLTVT.

The chain recombines TRBV6-2 or TRBV6-3 with TRBJ1-1; D not resolved. The CDR3 covers 13 residues. Germline V gives CDR1 MNHEY, CDR2 SVGEGT. The V gene lost 1 base and the J gene lost 1 base, with 4 bases spanning the gap. CDR3 nucleotides: TGTGCCAGCAGTTACTTCCCGAACACTGAAGCTTTCTTT. This sequence encodes CASSYFPNTEAFF.

Turning to this clone: The junction departs from the called germline gene at one end, perhaps through a read error. CDR3 sequence reads: CASSLAGGWTDTQYF. The CDR3 bases are TGTGCCAGCAGCCTAGCGGGGGGGTGGACAGATACGCAGTATTTT. The chain combines TRBV7-8 with TRBJ2-3; 12 positions agree with TRBD2. Looked up from germline, CDR1 is SGHVS and CDR2 is FQNEAQ. The CDR3 contains 15 residues.

The genes are TRBV21-1 and TRBJ1-5. TRBV21-1 is listed as a pseudogene. This CDR3 has 18 residues. This CDR3 reads CASSKERRFNPRNQPQHF. CDR3 bases: TGTGCCAGCAGCAAAGAACGGCGGTTTAACCCGAGAAATCAGCCCCAGCATTTT.

The V gene is TRBV5-1, the J gene TRBJ1-2; D not certain. Trimming removed 4 bases from V and 6 bases from J, with 13 bases in between. CDR1 and CDR2 (germline): SGHRS, YFSETQ. The CDR3 covers 13 residues. The CDR3 nucleotides read TGCGCCAGCAGCCTCACGTCGGGCGATGGCTACACCTTC. It codes for CASSLTSGDGYTF.

The rearrangement uses TRBV27 and TRBJ2-2; no clear D gene. V lost 5 bases and J 6 bases, leaving 19 bases between the germline ends. The CDR3 consists of 16 residues. Germline V lookup: CDR1 MNHEY, CDR2 SMNVEV (reference sequence). The DNA for the CDR3 is TGTGCCAGCAGTCTCCGGGCCGAGAGAAGGGCCGGGGAGCTGTTTTTT. It encodes CASSLRAERRAGELFF.

The chain couples TRBV6-5 to TRBJ2-3, with TRBD1 matching 7 bases. CDR3 length: 14 residues. Germline-derived CDR1 and CDR2 are MNHEY and SVGAGI. The trim removed 10 bases at V and 0 bases at J, leaving 7 bases unmatched. CDR3 sequence: CATRGSFSTDTQYF. The CDR3 DNA reads as TGTGCCACCAGGGGGTCCTTCAGCACAGATACGCAGTATTTT.

This chain connects TRBV15 to TRBJ2-7; weak D call: TRBD1 (7 bases). The CDR3 spans 16 residues. The germline V gene encodes CDR1 LNHNV and CDR2 YYDKDF (reference sequence). V was clipped by 1 base and J by 1 base, with 14 bases between them. The CDR3, as DNA: TGTGCCACCAGCAGAGGGACAGGAGGGGCGTCCTACGAGCAGTACTTC. Its protein product is CATSRGTGGASYEQYF.

The DNA of the CDR3 is TGTGCCAGCGGGTCAGGGTCCTACGAGCAGTACTTC. Translating it yields CASGSGSYEQYF. V is TRBV6-5 and J is TRBJ2-7, with TRBD1 as a possible D gene (5 bases). V shed 8 bases and J shed 1 base, with 9 bases lying between them. Looked up from germline, CDR1 is MNHEY and CDR2 is SVGAGI. The CDR3 sequence is 12 residues long.

This clone showed up just a few times. V usage is TRBV10-3 and J usage is TRBJ1-2, with D uncertain. The CDR3 is 18 residues long. V dropped 0 bases and J dropped 8 bases, with 25 bases sitting between them. CDR1 is ENHRY, CDR2 SYGVKD, per germline. CDR3 sequence reads: CAISESRIATSRYNGYTF. The CDR3 DNA reads TGTGCCATCAGTGAGTCGCGTATAGCCACCTCTCGCTATAACGGCTACACCTTC.

The chain couples TRBV9 to TRBJ1-6; perhaps TRBD1 as D (6 bases). The V end lost 3 bases, the J end lost 7 bases, and 8 bases lay between the germline ends. CDR3 size: 13 residues. Germline V CDR1 and CDR2: SGDLS, YYNGEE. The CDR3 sequence is CASSATGNSPLHF. As DNA, the CDR3 is TGTGCCAGCAGCGCCACAGGGAATTCACCCCTCCACTTT.

The genes are TRBV28 and TRBJ1-2, with D perhaps TRBD1 (5 bases). V was shortened by 6 bases and J by 2 bases, with 31 bases between the two germline ends. Germline V lookup: CDR1 MDHEN, CDR2 SYDVKM. The CDR3 is made up of 20 amino acids. This chain's CDR3 is CASSIMSPRRGSLANYGYTF. The CDR3, as DNA: TGTGCCAGCAGCATTATGTCTCCCCGTAGGGGCTCACTTGCAAACTATGGCTACACCTTC.

This clone was picked up one time. The chain has TRBV5-1 and TRBJ1-1, with TRBD1 identical over 8 bases. CDR3 length: 18 amino acids. V shed 0 bases, J shed 3 bases, and the junction held 13 bases outside the gene matches. Germline CDR1 is SGHRS and CDR2 is YFSETQ. The CDR3 DNA sequence: TGCGCCAGCAGCTTGGTATTTCCCCGGGACAGGCAGGACACTGAAGCTTTCTTT. Its protein is CASSLVFPRDRQDTEAFF. Filled out from reference TRBV5-1 and TRBJ1-1, the complete variable domain reads KAGVTQTPRYLIKTRGQQVTLSCSPISGHRSVSWYQQTPGQGLQFLFEYFSETQRNKGNFPGRFSGRQFSNSRSEMNVSTLELGDSALYLCASSLVFPRDRQDTEAFFGQGTRLTVV.

In this sample, this clone turned up once. V gene TRBV11-2 combines with J gene TRBJ2-7; D may be TRBD2 (6 bases). CDR1 SGHAT and CDR2 FQNNGV come from the germline V gene. The length of the CDR3 is 15 residues. Trimming took off 5 bases at V and 0 bases at J, with 14 bases between the two ends. The CDR3 spells CASSPGGTSSYEQYF. Here the CDR3 DNA reads TGTGCCAGCAGCCCCGGCGGGACCAGCTCCTACGAGCAGTACTTC. Supplemented by reference TRBV11-2 and TRBJ2-7, the full variable domain reads EAGVAQSPRYKIIEKRQSVAFWCNPISGHATLYWYQQILGQGPKLLIQFQNNGVVDDSQLPKDRFSAERLKGVDSTLKIQPAKLEDSAVYLCASSPGGTSSYEQYFGPGTRLTVT.

This chain links TRBV7-3 with TRBJ2-3; 8 bases match TRBD2. Unmatched junction bases numbered 4, after V lost 4 bases and J lost 4 bases. The CDR3 is 14 amino acids. Germline CDR1 is SGHTA and CDR2 is FQGTGA. The CDR3 sequence: CASSSSGSPDTQYF. The CDR3 bases are TGTGCCAGCAGCTCCAGCGGGAGCCCAGATACGCAGTATTTT.

V and J are TRBV28 and TRBJ2-7, with a possible D match to TRBD2 (7 bases). The CDR3 consists of 14 residues. Trimming stripped 2 bases from V and 5 bases from J, with 13 bases between. Germline-derived CDR1 and CDR2 are MDHEN and SYDVKM. The CDR3 sequence: CASSLKGGNNEQYF. CDR3 sequence (DNA): TGTGCCAGCAGTTTAAAGGGGGGGAACAACGAGCAGTACTTC. The full variable domain, completed using reference TRBV28 and TRBJ2-7, is DVKVTQSSRYLVKRTGEKVFLECVQDMDHENMFWYRQDPGLGLRLIYFSYDVKMKEKGDIPEGYSVSREKKERFSLILESASTNQTSMYLCASSLKGGNNEQYFGPGTRLTVT.

The rearrangement links TRBV5-4 to TRBJ2-3, with TRBD2 as a possible D gene (6 bases). Looked up from germline, CDR1 is SGHNT and CDR2 is YYREEE (reference sequence). The CDR3 is made up of 16 amino acids. The ends were cut back, 0 bases at V and 5 bases at J, with 16 bases in the middle. DNA of the CDR3: TGTGCCAGCAGCTTGGCCGGTTACGGGAGAAGAGATACGCAGTATTTT. Translating gives CASSLAGYGRRDTQYF.

V is TRBV6-5 and J is TRBJ2-5, with 8 bases matching TRBD1. This CDR3 has 13 residues. CDR1 and CDR2 from the germline V gene are MNHEY and SVGAGI. J gave up 2 bases and V 5 bases, and 1 base lay outside the gene matches. The CDR3 protein is CASSTGGQETQYF. The CDR3 nucleotides read TGTGCCAGCAGTACAGGGGGGCAAGAGACCCAGTACTTC.

The chain carries TRBV3-1 (or the pseudogene TRBV3-2) and TRBJ2-4; 7 bases fit TRBD1. CDR1 is LGHDT and CDR2 is YNNKEL in the germline V gene (reference sequence). The CDR3 is 15 residues long. V shed 4 bases and J 0 bases; nucleotides not matched to a gene: 3. CDR3 DNA: TGTGCCAGCAGCCTTGGGACAGCAGCCAAAAACATTCAGTACTTC. Its protein product is CASSLGTAAKNIQYF.

This clone turned up a few times. The chain combines TRBV7-2 with TRBJ1-5; TRBD1 matches 9 bases. The CDR3 contains 17 residues. Germline CDR1 and CDR2: SGHTA and FQGNSA. Trimming removed 2 bases from V and 0 bases from J; junction bases left unmatched: 5. The CDR3 sequence is CASSLSWGQGSNQPQHF. In nucleotides, the CDR3 is TGTGCCAGCAGCTTAAGTTGGGGACAGGGTAGCAATCAGCCCCAGCATTTT.

The gene calls are TRBV6-6 and TRBJ1-5; no clear D. Germline CDR1 reads MNHNY; CDR2 reads SVGAGI (reference sequence). This CDR3 contains 15 residues. V lost 4 bases and J lost 3, with 13 bases in between. The CDR3 DNA is TGTGCCAGCAGTTCTGAGGCCAGACCCAATCAGCCCCAGCATTTT. This encodes CASSSEARPNQPQHF.

This chain links TRBV12-2 with TRBJ1-1. TRBV12-2 is listed as a pseudogene. CDR3 length: 15 amino acids. CDR3 residues: CASRSERLMNTEAFF. In DNA, the CDR3 is TGTGCAAGTCGCTCCGAAAGGTTGATGAACACTGAAGCTTTCTTT.

The chain joins TRBV2 to TRBJ2-3; D unresolved. Between the trimmed V and J ends, which lost 4 bases and 2 bases, there was a span of 13 bases. Germline CDR1 is SNHLY and CDR2 is FYNNEI. This CDR3 is 15 amino acids long. CDR3 residues: CASSVTEQNTDTQYF. DNA for the CDR3: TGTGCCAGCAGTGTTACAGAACAAAACACAGATACGCAGTATTTT. Based on the CDR3 plus reference TRBV2 and TRBJ2-3, the full variable domain is EPEVTQTPSHQVTQMGQEVILRCVPISNHLYFYWYRQILGQKVEFLVSFYNNEISEKSEIFDDQFSVERPDGSNFTLKIRSTKLEDSAMYFCASSVTEQNTDTQYFGPGTRLTVL.

The V gene is TRBV25-1, the J gene TRBJ1-1; unclear D gene. CDR1 and CDR2 from the germline V gene are MGHDK and SYGVNS. There are 17 residues in the CDR3. Trimming removed 6 bases from V and 1 base from J, with 21 bases in between. The CDR3 DNA reads TGTGCCAGCAGCCCCTATATTTCGCCCTCGGGGAACACTGAAGCTTTCTTT. It translates to CASSPYISPSGNTEAFF.

The chain recombines TRBV19 with TRBJ1-3; D possibly corresponds to TRBD1 (6 bases). This CDR3 is built from 16 residues. CDR1 and CDR2 from the germline V gene are LNHDA and SQIVND (reference sequence). The V end was cut by 8 bases, the J end by 3 bases, with 20 bases between. The CDR3 protein is CASASLPSGDGNTIYF. The CDR3 nucleotides are TGTGCCAGTGCTTCTTTACCATCAGGGGATGGAAACACCATATATTTT.